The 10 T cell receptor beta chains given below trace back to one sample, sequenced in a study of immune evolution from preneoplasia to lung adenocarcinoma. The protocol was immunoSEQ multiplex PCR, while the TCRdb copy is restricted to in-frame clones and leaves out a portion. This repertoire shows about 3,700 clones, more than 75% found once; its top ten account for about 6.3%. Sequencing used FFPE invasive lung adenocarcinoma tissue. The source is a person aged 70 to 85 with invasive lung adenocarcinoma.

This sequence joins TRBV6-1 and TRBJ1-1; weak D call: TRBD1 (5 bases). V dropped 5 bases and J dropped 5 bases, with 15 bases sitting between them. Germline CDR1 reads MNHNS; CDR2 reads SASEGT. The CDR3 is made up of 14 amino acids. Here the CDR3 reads CASSRDREFTEAFF. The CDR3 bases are TGTGCCAGCAGTCGGGACCGGGAGTTTACTGAAGCTTTCTTT.

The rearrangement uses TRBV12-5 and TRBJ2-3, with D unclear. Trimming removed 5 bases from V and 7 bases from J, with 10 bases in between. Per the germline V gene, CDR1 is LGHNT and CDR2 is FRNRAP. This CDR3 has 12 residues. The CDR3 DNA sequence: TGTGCTAGTGGTCTCGGATGGAATACGCAGTATTTT. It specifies CASGLGWNTQYF.

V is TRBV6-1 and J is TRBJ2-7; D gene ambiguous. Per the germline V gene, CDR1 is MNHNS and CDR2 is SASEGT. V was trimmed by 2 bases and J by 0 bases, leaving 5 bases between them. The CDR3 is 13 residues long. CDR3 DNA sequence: TGTGCCAGCAGTGAATTCTACTCCTACGAGCAGTACTTC. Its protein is CASSEFYSYEQYF.

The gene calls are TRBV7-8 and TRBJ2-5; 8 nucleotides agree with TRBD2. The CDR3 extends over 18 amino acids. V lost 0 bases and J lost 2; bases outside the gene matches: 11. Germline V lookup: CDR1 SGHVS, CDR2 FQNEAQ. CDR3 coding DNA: TGTGCCAGCAGCTTAGCTCGCGACTATAGCGGGGATCAAGAGACCCAGTACTTC. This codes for CASSLARDYSGDQETQYF.

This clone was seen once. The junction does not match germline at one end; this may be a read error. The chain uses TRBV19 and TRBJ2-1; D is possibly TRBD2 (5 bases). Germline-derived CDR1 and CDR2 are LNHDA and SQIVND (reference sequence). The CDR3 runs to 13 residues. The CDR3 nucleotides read TGTGCCAGTAGTATGGGCCGGGCGGCGCCGGGGATCTTC. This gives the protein CASSMGRAAPGIF.

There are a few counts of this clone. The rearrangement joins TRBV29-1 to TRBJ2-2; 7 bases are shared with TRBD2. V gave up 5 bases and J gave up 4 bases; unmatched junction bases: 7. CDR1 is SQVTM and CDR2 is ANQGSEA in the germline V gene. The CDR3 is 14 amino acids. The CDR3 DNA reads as TGCAGCGTTAGTTCCGGGACTACCACCGGGGAGCTGTTTTTT. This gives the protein CSVSSGTTTGELFF.

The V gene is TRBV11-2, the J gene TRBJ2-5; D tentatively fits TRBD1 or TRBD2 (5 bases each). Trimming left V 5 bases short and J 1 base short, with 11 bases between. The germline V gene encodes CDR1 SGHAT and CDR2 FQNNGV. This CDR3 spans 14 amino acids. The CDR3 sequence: CASSTVRGQETQYF. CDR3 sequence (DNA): TGTGCCAGCAGCACGGTGAGGGGCCAAGAGACCCAGTACTTC.

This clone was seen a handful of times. The CDR3 region has the DNA TGTGCCAGCAGCCCAGATACGACTGGGGAAAAACTGTTTTTT. Amino acid sequence: CASSPDTTGEKLFF. The chain recombines TRBV9 with TRBJ1-4; D not resolved. The CDR3 consists of 14 residues. The V gene lost 4 bases and the J gene lost 8 bases, with 15 bases spanning the gap. Germline assignment: CDR1 SGDLS and CDR2 YYNGEE.

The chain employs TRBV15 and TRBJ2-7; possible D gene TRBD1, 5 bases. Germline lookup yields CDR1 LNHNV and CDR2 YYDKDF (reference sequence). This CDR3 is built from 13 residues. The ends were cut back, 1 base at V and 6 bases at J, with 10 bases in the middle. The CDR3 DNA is TGTGCCACCAGCAGAGTTAGGGGCTCCGAGCAGTACTTC. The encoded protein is CATSRVRGSEQYF.

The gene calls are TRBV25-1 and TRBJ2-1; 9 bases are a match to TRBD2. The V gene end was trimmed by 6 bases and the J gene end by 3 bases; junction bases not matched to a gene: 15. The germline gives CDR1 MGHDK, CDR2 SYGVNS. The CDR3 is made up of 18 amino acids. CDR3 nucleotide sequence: TGTGCCAGCAGAGCTAGCGGGGACCGGCCGGGGGTCTACAATGAGCAGTTCTTC. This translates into CASRASGDRPGVYNEQFF. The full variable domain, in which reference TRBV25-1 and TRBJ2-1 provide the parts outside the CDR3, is EADIYQTPRYLVIGTGKKITLECSQTMGHDKMYWYQQDPGMELHLIHYSYGVNSTEKGDLSSESTVSRIRTEHFPLTLESARPSHTSQYLCASRASGDRPGVYNEQFFGPGTRLTVL.